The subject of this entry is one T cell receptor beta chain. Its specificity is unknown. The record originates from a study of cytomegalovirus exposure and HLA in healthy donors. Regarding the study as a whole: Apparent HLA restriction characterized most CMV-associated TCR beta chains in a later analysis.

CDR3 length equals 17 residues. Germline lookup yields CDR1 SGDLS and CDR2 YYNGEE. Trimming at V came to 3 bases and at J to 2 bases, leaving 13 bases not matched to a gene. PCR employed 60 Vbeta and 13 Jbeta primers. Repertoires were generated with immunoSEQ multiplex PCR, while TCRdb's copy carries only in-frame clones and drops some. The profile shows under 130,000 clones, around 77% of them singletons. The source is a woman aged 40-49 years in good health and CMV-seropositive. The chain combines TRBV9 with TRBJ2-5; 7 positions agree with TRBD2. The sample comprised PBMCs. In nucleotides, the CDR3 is TGTGCCAGCAGCGCCTCTCAGCGGGGATTGGGACAAGAGACCCAGTACTTC. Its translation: CASSASQRGLGQETQYF.